The count of the clone carrying this T cell receptor (beta chain) is one. These data belong to a study of blood T cell repertoires in COVID-19. Background on the study: Sites across the United States, Italy and Spain contributed samples from acute and convalescent COVID-19. PBMCs, B-cell-depleted T cells, or T cells were the source of the cDNA or gDNA that made up the material.

The CDR3 loop spans 16 amino acids. V was cut by 3 bases and J by 3 bases, with 14 bases left in between. CDR1 is SGHTA, CDR2 FQGNSA, per germline. In the original workflow: Estimated nucleated cell counts came from reference gene primer amplification. The method was immunoSEQ multiplex PCR; TCRdb's version includes in-frame clones alone and lacks a portion of them. Clonal size and the V and J genes are those of that table, whereas D and trimming came from the DNA. The sample has tens of thousands of clones; about nine tenths are singletons. The chain uses TRBV7-2 and TRBJ1-4, with D maybe TRBD1 (5 bases). This TCR was sampled from a male donor with acute or convalescent COVID-19. The specimen was peripheral blood. The CDR3 loop reads CASSLDRGRANEKLFF. The CDR3 DNA reads TGTGCCAGCAGCTTGGATAGGGGTAGGGCTAATGAAAAACTGTTTTTT.